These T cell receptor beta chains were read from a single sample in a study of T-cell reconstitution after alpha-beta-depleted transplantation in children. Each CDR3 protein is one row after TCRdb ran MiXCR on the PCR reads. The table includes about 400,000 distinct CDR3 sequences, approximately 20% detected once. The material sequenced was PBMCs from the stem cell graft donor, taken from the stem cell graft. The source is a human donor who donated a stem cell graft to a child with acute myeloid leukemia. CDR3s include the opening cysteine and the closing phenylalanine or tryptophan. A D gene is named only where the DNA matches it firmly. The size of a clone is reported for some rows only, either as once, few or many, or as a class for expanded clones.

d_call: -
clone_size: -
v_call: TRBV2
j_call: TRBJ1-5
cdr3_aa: CASRPLDVNQPQHF
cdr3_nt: TGTGCCAGCAGGCCTTTGGACGTTAATCAGCCCCAGCATTTT

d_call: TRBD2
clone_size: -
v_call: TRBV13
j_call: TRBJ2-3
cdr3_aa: CASSVSGATQYF
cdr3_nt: TGTGCCAGCAGCGTAAGCGGGGCTACGCAGTATTTT

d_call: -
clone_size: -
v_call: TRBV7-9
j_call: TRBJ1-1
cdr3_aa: CASVRGTEAFF
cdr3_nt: TGTGCCAGCGTCCGGGGAACTGAAGCTTTCTTT

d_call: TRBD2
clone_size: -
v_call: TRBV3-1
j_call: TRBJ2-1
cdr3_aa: CASLFGRATEQFF
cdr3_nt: TGTGCCAGCCTCTTTGGGAGGGCTACGGAGCAGTTCTTC

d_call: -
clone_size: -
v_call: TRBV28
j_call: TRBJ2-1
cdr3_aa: CASSLPRWHEQFF
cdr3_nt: TGTGCCAGCAGTTTACCCCGCTGGCATGAGCAGTTCTTC

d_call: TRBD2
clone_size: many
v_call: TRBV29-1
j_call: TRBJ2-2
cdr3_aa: CSVERTSANGELFF
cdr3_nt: TGCAGCGTTGAAAGGACTAGCGCAAACGGGGAGCTGTTTTTT

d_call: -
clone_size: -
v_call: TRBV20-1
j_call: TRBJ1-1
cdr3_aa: CSAREGALGTTEAFF
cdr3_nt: TGCAGTGCTAGGGAAGGGGCCCTAGGGACCACTGAAGCTTTCTTT

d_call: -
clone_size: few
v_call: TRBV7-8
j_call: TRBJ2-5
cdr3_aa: CASSLGTAVQETQYF
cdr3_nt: TGTGCCAGCAGCTTAGGGACGGCAGTACAAGAGACCCAGTACTTC

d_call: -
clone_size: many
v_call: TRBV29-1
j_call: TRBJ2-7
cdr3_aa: CSVDGVPGVYEQYF
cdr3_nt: TGCAGCGTTGATGGGGTTCCAGGGGTCTACGAGCAGTACTTC

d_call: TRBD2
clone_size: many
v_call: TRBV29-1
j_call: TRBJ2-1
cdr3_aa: CSVGTSGRVEQFF
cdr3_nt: TGCAGCGTTGGAACTAGCGGGAGGGTTGAGCAGTTCTTC

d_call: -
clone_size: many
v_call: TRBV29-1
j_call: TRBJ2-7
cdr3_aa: CSVELIGPEQYF
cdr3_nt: TGCAGCGTTGAGCTTATAGGACCCGAGCAGTACTTC

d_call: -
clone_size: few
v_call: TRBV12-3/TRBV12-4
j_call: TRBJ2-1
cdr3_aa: CASSFFAGINNEQFF
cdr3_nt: TGTGCCAGCAGTTTTTTTGCGGGAATAAACAATGAGCAGTTCTTC

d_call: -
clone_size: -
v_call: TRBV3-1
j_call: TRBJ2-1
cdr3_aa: CASSRNLLKDNEQFF
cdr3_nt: TGTGCCAGCAGCCGGAATCTCTTAAAAGACAATGAGCAGTTCTTC

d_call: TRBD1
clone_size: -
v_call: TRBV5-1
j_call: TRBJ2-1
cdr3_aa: CASRGALAGGEQFF
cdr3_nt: TGCGCCAGCAGGGGGGCCCTCGCAGGGGGTGAGCAGTTCTTC

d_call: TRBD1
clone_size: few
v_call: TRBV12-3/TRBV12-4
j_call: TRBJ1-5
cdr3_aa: CASSPYGTGDLSNQPQHF
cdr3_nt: TGTGCCAGCAGTCCCTACGGGACAGGGGACCTTAGCAATCAGCCCCAGCATTTT

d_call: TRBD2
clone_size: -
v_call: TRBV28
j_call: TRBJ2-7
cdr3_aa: CASSSTPGGDRYEQYF
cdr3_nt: TGTGCCAGCAGTTCAACTCCCGGGGGGGACCGCTACGAGCAGTACTTC

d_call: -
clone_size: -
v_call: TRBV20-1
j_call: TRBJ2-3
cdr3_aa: CSASVSPNTDTQYF
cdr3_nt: TGCAGTGCCAGTGTATCTCCGAACACAGATACGCAGTATTTT

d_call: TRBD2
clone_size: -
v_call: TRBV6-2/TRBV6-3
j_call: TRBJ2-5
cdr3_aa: CASSPLGTSGEKVETQYF
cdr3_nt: TGTGCCAGCAGTCCTCTCGGGACTAGCGGGGAGAAGGTCGAGACCCAGTACTTC

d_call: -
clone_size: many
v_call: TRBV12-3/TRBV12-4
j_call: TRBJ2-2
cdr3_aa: CASRRVGGELFF
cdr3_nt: TGTGCCAGCAGAAGGGTGGGGGGGGAGCTGTTTTTT

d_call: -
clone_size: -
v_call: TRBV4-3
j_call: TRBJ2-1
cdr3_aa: CASSHNPWPESSYNEQFF
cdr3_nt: TGCGCCAGCAGCCACAATCCTTGGCCGGAGAGCTCCTACAATGAGCAGTTCTTC

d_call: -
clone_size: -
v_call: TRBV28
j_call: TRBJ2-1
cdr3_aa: CASSSKDLRNYNEQFF
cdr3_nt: TGTGCCAGCAGTTCCAAGGACTTGAGAAACTACAATGAGCAGTTCTTC

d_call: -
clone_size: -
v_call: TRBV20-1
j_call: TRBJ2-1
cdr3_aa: CSARWFRSGSLSYNEQFF
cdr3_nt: TGCAGTGCTAGGTGGTTCCGCTCGGGCAGCCTCTCCTACAATGAGCAGTTCTTC

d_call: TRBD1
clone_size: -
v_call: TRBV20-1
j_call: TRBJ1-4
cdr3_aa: CSAHIGGGLEKVFF
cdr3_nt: TGCAGTGCGCACATAGGGGGCGGGTTGGAAAAAGTGTTTTTT

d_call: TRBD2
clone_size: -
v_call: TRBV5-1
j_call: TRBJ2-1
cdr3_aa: CASRELAGGPMDEQFF
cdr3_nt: TGCGCCAGCAGGGAACTAGCGGGAGGGCCAATGGATGAGCAGTTCTTC

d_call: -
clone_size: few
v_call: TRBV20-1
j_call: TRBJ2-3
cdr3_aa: CSARDVSQVDDTQYF
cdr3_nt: TGCAGTGCTAGAGATGTTTCGCAGGTCGATGATACGCAGTATTTT

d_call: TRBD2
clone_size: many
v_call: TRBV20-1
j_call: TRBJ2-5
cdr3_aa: CSARGPLAGQETQYF
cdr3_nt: TGCAGTGCTAGAGGCCCTCTAGCGGGGCAAGAGACCCAGTACTTC

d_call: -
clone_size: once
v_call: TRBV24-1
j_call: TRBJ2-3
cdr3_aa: CATSGPLQGTDTQYF
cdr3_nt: TGTGCCACCAGTGGCCCCCTACAAGGCACAGATACGCAGTATTTT

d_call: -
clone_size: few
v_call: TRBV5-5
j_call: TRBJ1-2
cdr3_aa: CASSLVWDGDGYTF
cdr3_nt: TGTGCCAGCAGCTTGGTTTGGGATGGCGATGGCTACACCTTC

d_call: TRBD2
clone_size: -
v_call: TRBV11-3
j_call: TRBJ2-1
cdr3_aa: CATTGGPMNEQFF
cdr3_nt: TGTGCCACCACGGGAGGGCCGATGAATGAGCAGTTCTTC

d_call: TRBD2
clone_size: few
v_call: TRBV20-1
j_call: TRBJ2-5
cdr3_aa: CSAEGTSGSRGTETQYF
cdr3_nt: TGCAGTGCTGAGGGGACTAGCGGGTCACGAGGGACGGAGACCCAGTACTTC

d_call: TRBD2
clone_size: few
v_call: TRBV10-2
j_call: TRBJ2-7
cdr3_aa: CASSEPTSGASYEQYF
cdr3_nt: TGCGCCAGCAGTGAGCCTACTAGCGGAGCCTCCTACGAGCAGTACTTC

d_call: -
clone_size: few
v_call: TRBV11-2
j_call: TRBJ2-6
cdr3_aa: CASSLDGRVSGANVLTF
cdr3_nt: TGTGCCAGCAGCTTAGATGGCAGGGTCTCTGGGGCCAACGTCCTGACTTTC

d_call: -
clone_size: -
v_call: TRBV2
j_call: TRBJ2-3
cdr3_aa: CASRHRPGTDTQYF
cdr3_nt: TGTGCCAGCAGGCACCGCCCAGGCACAGATACGCAGTATTTT

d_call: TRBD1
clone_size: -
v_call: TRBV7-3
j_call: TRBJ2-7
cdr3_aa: CASSSGTGHEQYF
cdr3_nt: TGTGCCAGCAGCTCCGGGACAGGGCACGAGCAGTACTTC

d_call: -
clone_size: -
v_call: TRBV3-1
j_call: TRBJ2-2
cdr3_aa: CASSQVLGSKDTGELFF
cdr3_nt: TGTGCCAGCAGCCAAGTTCTCGGGAGCAAGGACACCGGGGAGCTGTTTTTT

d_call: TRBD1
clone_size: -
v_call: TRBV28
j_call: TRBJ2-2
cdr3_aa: CASRIRGPNTGELFF
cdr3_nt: TGTGCCAGCAGGATCAGGGGGCCGAACACCGGGGAGCTGTTTTTT

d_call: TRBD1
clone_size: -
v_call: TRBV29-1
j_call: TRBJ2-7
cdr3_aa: CSADRGYEQYF
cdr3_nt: TGCAGCGCAGACAGGGGCTACGAGCAGTACTTC

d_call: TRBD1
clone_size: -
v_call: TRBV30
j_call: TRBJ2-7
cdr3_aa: CAWKWTGRNEQYF
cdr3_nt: TGTGCCTGGAAATGGACAGGGAGGAACGAGCAGTACTTC

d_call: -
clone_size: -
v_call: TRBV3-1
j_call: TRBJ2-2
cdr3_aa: CASSPWATNTGELFF
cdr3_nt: TGTGCCAGCAGCCCCTGGGCTACGAACACCGGGGAGCTGTTTTTT

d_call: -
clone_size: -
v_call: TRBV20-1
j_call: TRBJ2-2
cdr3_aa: CSARDHQGSTGELFF
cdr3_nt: TGCAGTGCTAGAGATCATCAGGGATCCACCGGGGAGCTGTTTTTT

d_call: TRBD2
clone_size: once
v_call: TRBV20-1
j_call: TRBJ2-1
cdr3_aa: CSARDLRGVSGNEQFF
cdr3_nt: TGCAGTGCTAGAGATCTGCGGGGAGTTAGCGGGAATGAGCAGTTCTTC

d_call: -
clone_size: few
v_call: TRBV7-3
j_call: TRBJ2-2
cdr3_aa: CASSFQGISNTGELFF
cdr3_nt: TGTGCCAGCAGCTTCCAGGGGATTTCGAACACCGGGGAGCTGTTTTTT

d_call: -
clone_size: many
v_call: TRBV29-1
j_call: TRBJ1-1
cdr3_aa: CTGVVSTEAFF
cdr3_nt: TGCACCGGTGTGGTGAGCACTGAAGCTTTCTTT

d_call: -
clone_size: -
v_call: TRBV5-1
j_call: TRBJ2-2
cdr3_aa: CASSLTVTNTGELFF
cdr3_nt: TGCGCCAGCAGCTTGACGGTGACGAACACCGGGGAGCTGTTTTTT

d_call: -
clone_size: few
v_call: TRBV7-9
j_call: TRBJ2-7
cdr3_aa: CASSLALGGADEQYF
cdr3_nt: TGTGCCAGCAGCTTAGCGCTGGGGGGAGCGGACGAGCAGTACTTC

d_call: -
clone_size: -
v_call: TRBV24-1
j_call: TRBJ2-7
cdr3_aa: CATSDSRYSYEQYF
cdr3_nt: TGTGCCACCAGTGATTCCAGATACTCCTACGAGCAGTACTTC

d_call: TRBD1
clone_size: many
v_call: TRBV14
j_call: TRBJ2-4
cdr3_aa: CASSQMTGGPAKNIQYF
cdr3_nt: TGTGCCAGCAGCCAAATGACAGGGGGCCCAGCCAAAAACATTCAGTACTTC

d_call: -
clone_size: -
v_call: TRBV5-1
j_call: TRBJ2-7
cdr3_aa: CASSLALSGSYEQYF
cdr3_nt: TGCGCCAGCAGCTTGGCGCTTTCCGGGAGCTACGAGCAGTACTTC

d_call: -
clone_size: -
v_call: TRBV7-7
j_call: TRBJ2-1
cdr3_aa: CASSPRGSVSSYNEQFF
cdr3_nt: TGTGCCAGCAGCCCAAGAGGGAGCGTCAGCTCCTACAATGAGCAGTTCTTC

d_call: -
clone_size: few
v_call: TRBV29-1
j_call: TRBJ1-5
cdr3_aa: CSVVGSLDQPQHF
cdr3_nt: TGCAGCGTTGTGGGTTCCCTCGATCAGCCCCAGCATTTT

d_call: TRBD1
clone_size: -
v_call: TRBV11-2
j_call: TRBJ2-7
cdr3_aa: CASSLERQGPYEQYF
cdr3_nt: TGTGCCAGCAGCTTGGAAAGACAGGGCCCCTACGAGCAGTACTTC

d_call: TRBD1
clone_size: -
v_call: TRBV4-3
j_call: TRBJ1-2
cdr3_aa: CASRQQGGNVDYGYTF
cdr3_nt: TGCGCCAGCAGACAACAGGGGGGGAATGTTGACTATGGCTACACCTTC

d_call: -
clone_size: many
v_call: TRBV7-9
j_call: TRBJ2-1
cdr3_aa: CASSLEGGLEQFF
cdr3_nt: TGTGCCAGCAGCTTGGAGGGGGGACTAGAGCAGTTCTTC

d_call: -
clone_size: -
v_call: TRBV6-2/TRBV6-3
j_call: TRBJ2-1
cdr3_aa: CASSYVLALYNEQFF
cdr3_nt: TGTGCCAGCAGTTACGTTCTCGCCCTTTACAATGAGCAGTTCTTC

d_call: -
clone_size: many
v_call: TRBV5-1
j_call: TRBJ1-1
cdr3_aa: CASRSGDTEAFF
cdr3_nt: TGCGCCAGCAGGTCAGGGGACACTGAAGCTTTCTTT

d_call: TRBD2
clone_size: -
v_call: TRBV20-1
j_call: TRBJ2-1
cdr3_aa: CSARATSGENEQFF
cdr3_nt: TGCAGTGCCAGAGCGACTAGCGGAGAAAATGAGCAGTTCTTC